This T cell receptor (beta chain) appears in the sequencing data of a study of beta chain features in type 1 diabetes. Study findings and constraints: A greater similarity of naive, central memory and Treg TCRB repertoires was seen among patients than among healthy donors. In type 1 diabetes patients, VDJ junctions had fewer insertions; deletions at these junctions were more frequent. Reads derived from cDNA could over-represent cells showing high TCR expression.

cDNA synthesis used the whole RNA isolate, giving expressed TCRB sequences. An average of around 3.5 million reads was obtained for naive, central memory and regulatory T cell samples. Profiled with immunoSEQ multiplex PCR; TCRdb holds only in-frame clones, not every one. This table holds 350,000 to 450,000 clones, around 13% found once. Only a few counts were recorded for this clone. The antigen remains unidentified. The CDR3 sequence is 13 residues long. In germline, CDR1 is GTSNPN, CDR2 SVGIG (reference sequence). V lost 1 base and J 4 bases, leaving 10 bases between the germline ends. The sequenced sample consisted of naive CD4+ T cells from blood. The sequence came from a young man in good health. The gene calls are TRBV30 and TRBJ2-5; the D is unclear. The CDR3 coding sequence is TGTGCCTGGAGTGAAGGGCTTCGAGAGACCCAGTACTTC. It translates to CAWSEGLRETQYF.